This T cell receptor (beta chain) was obtained from a study of vaccination effects on CD4 cells after COVID-19. Sequencing followed a ViraFEST assay step that expanded antigen-specific CD4+ T cells with viral peptide pools. Isolation of CD4+ T cells took place after about 10 days of culture. Vaccination of participants consisted of two doses of either the BNT162b2 or mRNA-1273 vaccine. This CDR3 comprises 17 residues. From germline, CDR1 is SGHRS and CDR2 YFSETQ. Trimming took off 5 bases at V and 4 bases at J, with 25 bases between the two ends. With regard to this clone: The antigen remains unidentified.

Sequencing was performed with immunoSEQ multiplex PCR; in TCRdb, only in-frame clones are kept and a portion is missing. The sample holds 20,000 to 25,000 clones, about 72% seen once. This TCR was sampled from a human donor who received a COVID-19 vaccine. This sample comprised CD4+ T cells from PBMCs cultured with HCoV-229E spike peptides, obtained after COVID-19 vaccination. This chain uses TRBV5-1 with TRBJ2-7, with D possibly TRBD2 on 6 matching bases. The CDR3 spells CASSSRLGRRLNYEQYF. CDR3 nucleotide sequence: TGCGCCAGCAGTTCACGGCTGGGGAGGAGGTTGAATTACGAGCAGTACTTC.